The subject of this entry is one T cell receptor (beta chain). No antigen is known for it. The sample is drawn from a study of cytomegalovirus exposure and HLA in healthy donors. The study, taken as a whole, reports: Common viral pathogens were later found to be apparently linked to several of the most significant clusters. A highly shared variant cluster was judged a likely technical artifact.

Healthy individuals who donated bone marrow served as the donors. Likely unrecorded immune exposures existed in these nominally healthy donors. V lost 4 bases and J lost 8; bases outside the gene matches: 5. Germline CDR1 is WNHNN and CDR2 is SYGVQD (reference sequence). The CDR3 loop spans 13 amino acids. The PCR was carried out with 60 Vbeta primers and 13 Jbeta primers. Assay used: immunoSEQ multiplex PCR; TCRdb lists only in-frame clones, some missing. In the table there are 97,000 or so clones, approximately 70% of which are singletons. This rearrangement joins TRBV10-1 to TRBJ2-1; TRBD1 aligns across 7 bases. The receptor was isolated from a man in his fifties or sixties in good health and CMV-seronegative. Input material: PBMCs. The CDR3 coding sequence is TGCGCCAGCAGTGGACAGGGTTACTATGAGCAGTTCTTC. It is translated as CASSGQGYYEQFF.